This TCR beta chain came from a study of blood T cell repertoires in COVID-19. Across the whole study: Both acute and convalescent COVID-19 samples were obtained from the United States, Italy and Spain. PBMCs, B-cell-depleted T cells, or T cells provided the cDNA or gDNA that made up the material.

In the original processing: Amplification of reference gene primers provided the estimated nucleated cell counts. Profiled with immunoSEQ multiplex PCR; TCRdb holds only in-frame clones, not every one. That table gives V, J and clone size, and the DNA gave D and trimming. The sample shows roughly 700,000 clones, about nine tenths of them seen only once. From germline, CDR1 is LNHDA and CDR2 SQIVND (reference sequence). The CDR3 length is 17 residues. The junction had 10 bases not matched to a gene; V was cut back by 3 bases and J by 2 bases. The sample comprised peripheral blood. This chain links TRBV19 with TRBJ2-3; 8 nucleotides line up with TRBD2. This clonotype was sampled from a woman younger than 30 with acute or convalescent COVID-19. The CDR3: CASSIYPAGVLTDTQYF. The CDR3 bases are TGTGCCAGTAGTATTTACCCAGCGGGGGTTCTCACAGATACGCAGTATTTT. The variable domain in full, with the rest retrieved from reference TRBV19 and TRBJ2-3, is DGGITQSPKYLFRKEGQNVTLSCEQNLNHDAMYWYRQDPGQGLRLIYYSQIVNDFQKGDIAEGYSVSREKKESFPLTVTSAQKNPTAFYLCASSIYPAGVLTDTQYFGPGTRLTVL.